The rows below give T cell receptor beta chains drawn from one sample of a study of CD8 T cells in Susac syndrome. TCRdb reprocessed the immunoSEQ multiplex PCR reads with MiXCR, giving one entry per CDR3 protein. The table has 120,000 to 150,000 distinct CDR3 sequences, roughly 94% seen once; the top ten hold less than 0.095%. Sequencing was carried out using CD4+ T cells from PBMCs. The receptors here all came from a human donor in good health. Both conserved end residues are part of each CDR3. Each record gives: V gene, D gene, clone size, J gene, CDR3 protein, CDR3 DNA. D genes are given only for firm matches. The size entry is marked missing in some rows and otherwise reads once, few, many or a size class.

v_gene: TRBV30; d_gene: TRBD2; abundance: NA; j_gene: TRBJ2-7; CDR3aa: CAWTRAGGLSPYEQYF; CDR3nt: TGTGCCTGGACACGAGCGGGAGGACTATCCCCCTACGAGCAGTACTTC
v_gene: TRBV30; d_gene: NA; abundance: once; j_gene: TRBJ2-7; CDR3aa: CAWSDPYEQYF; CDR3nt: TGTGCCTGGAGTGACCCTTACGAGCAGTACTTC
v_gene: TRBV20-1; d_gene: NA; abundance: NA; j_gene: TRBJ2-3; CDR3aa: CSALPVTDTQYF; CDR3nt: TGCAGTGCCCTCCCGGTCACAGATACGCAGTATTTT
v_gene: TRBV2; d_gene: NA; abundance: few; j_gene: TRBJ1-1; CDR3aa: CASSRQVDTEAFF; CDR3nt: TGTGCCAGCAGTCGACAGGTGGACACTGAAGCTTTCTTT
v_gene: TRBV2; d_gene: NA; abundance: NA; j_gene: TRBJ2-1; CDR3aa: CASLESSYNEQFF; CDR3nt: TGTGCCAGCTTGGAGAGCTCCTACAATGAGCAGTTCTTC
v_gene: TRBV24-1; d_gene: TRBD2; abundance: NA; j_gene: TRBJ2-2; CDR3aa: CATSARDTILAGVLTGELFF; CDR3nt: TGTGCCACCAGTGCACGGGATACTATACTAGCGGGAGTTCTCACCGGGGAGCTGTTTTTT
v_gene: TRBV7-9; d_gene: TRBD2; abundance: NA; j_gene: TRBJ2-5; CDR3aa: CASSLGISGRRRETQYF; CDR3nt: TGTGCCAGCAGCTTAGGGATTAGCGGGAGACGGCGAGAGACCCAGTACTTC
v_gene: TRBV5-4; d_gene: NA; abundance: NA; j_gene: TRBJ2-1; CDR3aa: CASSPTGTRSYNEQFF; CDR3nt: TGTGCCAGCAGCCCCACCGGGACTCGGTCCTACAATGAGCAGTTCTTC
v_gene: TRBV4-2; d_gene: TRBD2; abundance: NA; j_gene: TRBJ2-2; CDR3aa: CASTPTSGRSGELFF; CDR3nt: TGTGCCAGCACCCCGACTAGCGGGAGGTCCGGGGAGCTGTTTTTT
v_gene: TRBV20-1; d_gene: NA; abundance: once; j_gene: TRBJ1-1; CDR3aa: CSAYRTAHTEAFF; CDR3nt: TGCAGTGCCTACAGGACAGCGCACACTGAAGCTTTCTTT
v_gene: TRBV19; d_gene: NA; abundance: NA; j_gene: TRBJ1-5; CDR3aa: CASSRGRQPDNQPQHF; CDR3nt: TGTGCCAGTAGTCGGGGCCGACAGCCTGACAATCAGCCCCAGCATTTT
v_gene: TRBV6-1; d_gene: NA; abundance: NA; j_gene: TRBJ1-1; CDR3aa: CASSEGYRGQTLAMEAFF; CDR3nt: TGTGCCAGCAGTGAAGGGTACCGAGGACAAACCCTAGCCATGGAAGCTTTCTTT
v_gene: TRBV3-1; d_gene: TRBD2; abundance: NA; j_gene: TRBJ2-1; CDR3aa: CASSQVGGGVYNEQFF; CDR3nt: TGTGCCAGCAGCCAAGTGGGCGGGGGGGTTTACAATGAGCAGTTCTTC
v_gene: TRBV10-3; d_gene: NA; abundance: NA; j_gene: TRBJ1-1; CDR3aa: CAISKDGAHTEAFF; CDR3nt: TGTGCCATCAGCAAGGACGGGGCACACACTGAAGCTTTCTTT
v_gene: TRBV20-1; d_gene: TRBD2; abundance: NA; j_gene: TRBJ2-1; CDR3aa: CSANKRGTYNEQFF; CDR3nt: TGCAGTGCTAATAAGCGGGGAACCTACAATGAGCAGTTCTTC